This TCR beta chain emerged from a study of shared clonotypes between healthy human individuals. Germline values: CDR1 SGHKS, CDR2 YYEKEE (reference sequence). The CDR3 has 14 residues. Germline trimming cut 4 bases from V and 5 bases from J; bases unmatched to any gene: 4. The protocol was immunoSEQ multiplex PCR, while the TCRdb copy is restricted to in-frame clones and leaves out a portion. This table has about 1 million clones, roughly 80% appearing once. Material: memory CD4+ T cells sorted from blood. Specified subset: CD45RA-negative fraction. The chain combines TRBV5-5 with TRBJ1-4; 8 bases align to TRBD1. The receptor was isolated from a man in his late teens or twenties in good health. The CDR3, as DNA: TGTGCCAGCAGCCCGACAGGGGCAAATGAAAAACTGTTTTTT. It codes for CASSPTGANEKLFF. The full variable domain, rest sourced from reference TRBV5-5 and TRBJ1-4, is DAGVTQSPTHLIKTRGQQVTLRCSPISGHKSVSWYQQVLGQGPQFIFQYYEKEERGRGNFPDRFSARQFPNYSSELNVNALLLGDSALYLCASSPTGANEKLFFGSGTQLSVL.